This entry is about one TCR beta chain. Sequencing used immunoSEQ multiplex PCR; TCRdb keeps in-frame clones, though not all of them. The sample yields 430,000 or so clones, 80% to 95% seen once. This sample is drawn from a study of Ad26.COV2.S vaccination and SARS-CoV-2 variants. Study context: Donor joined the COV1001 Ad26.COV2.S trial arm.

The V gene end was trimmed by 4 bases and the J gene end by 1 base; junction bases not matched to a gene: 4. CDR3 length equals 15 residues. The germline CDR1 and CDR2 sequences are WSHSY and SAAADI. The treatment here: about 20 received Ad26.COV2.S at low or high dose, single or two shots; several received placebo; per-sample allocation not given. Sample collection was performed on day 63 after the first vaccine or placebo injection. The gene calls are TRBV10-2 and TRBJ2-3; 8 bases align to TRBD2. The sequences come from peripheral blood, collected in a trial of Ad26.COV2.S vaccine versus placebo. This receptor was identified in a person aged 18-60 years who received the Ad26.COV2.S COVID-19 vaccine or a placebo. The chain's CDR3 is CASSALAGRTDTQYF. The CDR3 DNA is TGCGCCAGCAGTGCCCTAGCGGGCCGCACAGATACGCAGTATTTT.